The rows below give T cell receptor beta chains drawn from one sample of a study of blood T cells in healthy people across ages. TCRdb called the 5' RACE reads again in MiXCR, with one record for every CDR3 protein. The sample includes 750,000 to 950,000 distinct CDR3 sequences, 40% to 65% of them seen just once. Material: blood. The origin of the receptors is a man at least 80 years old in good health. The conserved cysteine and the conserved F or W are not part of the CDR3 here. Each record gives: CDR3 length, V gene, J gene, clone size, CDR3 protein. Clone size, where shown, is once, few, many, or a class for clones that have expanded.

>11|TRBV20-1|TRBJ1-5|once
SAGNPGNQPQH
>11|TRBV5-1|TRBJ2-7|few
AIDGRFSYEQY
>12|TRBV7-8|TRBJ2-7|once
ASSLAEISYEQY
>15|TRBV19|TRBJ2-5|-
ASSIGPRSQRQETQY
>11|TRBV18|TRBJ2-7|-
ASSEDSSYEQY
>12|TRBV27|TRBJ1-2|-
ASSFLGLNYGYT
>12|TRBV4-1|TRBJ2-4|-
ASSRLAGSYEQC
>13|TRBV6-2/TRBV6-3|-|-
ASSYRIGQGGTQY
>13|TRBV5-1|TRBJ2-7|-
ASRSSGQGYNEQY
>11|TRBV18|TRBJ2-7|-
ASTKAESYEQY
>17|TRBV28|TRBJ1-2|-
ASSGGSTGPTGRDYGYT
>14|TRBV29-1|TRBJ2-1|-
SVERIRGPSYNEQF
>13|TRBV28|TRBJ2-3|few
ASRVQGAGTDTQY
>12|TRBV7-2|TRBJ1-2|-
ASSLIPGEVGYT
>12|TRBV20-1|TRBJ2-1|few
SASPPIHVNEQF
>11|TRBV29-1|TRBJ2-7|-
SVEGFGSYEQY
>11|TRBV29-1|TRBJ1-1|-
SDRGPKGFEAF
>16|TRBV12-3/TRBV12-4|TRBJ2-7|-
ASSLRGVGLAGTYEQY
>13|TRBV10-2|TRBJ2-2|-
ASKTGTGVTGELF
>12|TRBV29-1|TRBJ2-7|-
SGSLGAQGYEQY
>11|TRBV20-1|TRBJ2-4|-
SAPGQGVREQY
>13|TRBV5-1|TRBJ2-1|-
ASSPPLDVNNEQF
>18|TRBV3-1|TRBJ1-5|-
ASSRRTGIGASGLGQPQH